These 3 T cell receptor beta chains were sequenced from one sample in a study of beta chain features in type 1 diabetes (dated by TCRdb to the late 2010s). The method was the immunoSEQ multiplex PCR assay. All of the isolated RNA was reverse transcribed with the High Capacity cDNA Reverse Transcription Kit, so expressed TCRB transcripts were sequenced. TCRdb retrieved this table from immuneACCESS and kept in-frame rearrangements only. Not all clones are present; in checked studies, unresolved V genes account for under half, and no reason is known for the remainder. For this sample there are hundreds of thousands of clones; around 8% appear just once. Roughly 0.44% of the sample comes from the top ten. Sequenced sample: central memory CD4+ T cells from blood. Receptors were obtained from a woman aged 18-30 years in good health.

The V and J genes are TRBV19 and TRBJ2-7, with 10 bases fitting TRBD2. The trim removed 7 bases at V and 5 bases at J, leaving 11 bases unmatched. Germline V gene data show CDR1 as LNHDA and CDR2 as SQIVND (reference sequence). The CDR3 has 15 amino acids. CDR3 sequence: CASKSGSSGSDEQYF. The CDR3 nucleotides read TGTGCCAGTAAGAGCGGGTCTAGCGGGAGTGACGAGCAGTACTTC.

This clone was seen a handful of times. The chain is built from TRBV10-3 and TRBJ1-2; D is ambiguous. With 10 bases removed from V and 4 bases from J, the gap between germline ends came to 16 bases. Per the germline V gene, CDR1 is ENHRY and CDR2 is SYGVKD. The CDR3 runs to 13 residues. CDR3 nucleotides: TGTGCCACCGGCTCCGGGCCCCGCTATGGCTACACCTTC. Protein product: CATGSGPRYGYTF.

This clone was seen ten or more times. This chain links TRBV2 with TRBJ2-1; 9 bases are a match to TRBD2. Germline V gene lookup returns CDR1 SNHLY and CDR2 FYNNEI. The CDR3 covers 15 residues. V dropped 6 bases and J dropped 9; count of bases not matched to a gene: 12. CDR3 sequence: CASRVNSGSSGEQFF. The CDR3 bases are TGTGCCAGCAGGGTAAATAGCGGGAGCTCGGGTGAGCAGTTCTTC.